This T cell receptor beta chain came from a study of cytomegalovirus exposure and HLA in healthy donors. Remarks on this clone: Its antigen is undetermined.

Study-level points and caveats: Later analysis found that TCR beta chains associated with HLA were more clonally expanded than other, equally common chains. An assumption of roughly uniform sequencing depth across donors underlay the presence/absence analyses. Most TCR sequences proved rare, with some public TCRs found in many donors.

Each donor was nominally healthy when sampled (though unrecorded immune exposures were likely). The PCR used 60 Vbeta and 13 Jbeta primers. Profiling relied on immunoSEQ multiplex PCR, and the TCRdb table lists in-frame clones only, not all of them. The profile shows approximately 100,000 clones, 75% to 90% of them singletons. V was shortened by 0 bases and J by 2 bases, with 13 bases between the two germline ends. Germline CDR1 SGHNT, CDR2 YYREEE (reference sequence). This CDR3 region has 16 residues. The sequence came from a man aged 40-49 years in good health and CMV-seropositive. The V and J genes are TRBV5-4 and TRBJ2-3; unclear D gene. Sample: PBMCs. DNA for the CDR3: TGTGCCAGCAGCTTGGGTACGCTTGGGCACACAGATACGCAGTATTTT. Translated: CASSLGTLGHTDTQYF.